This T cell receptor (beta chain) came from a study of blood T cell repertoires in COVID-19. Data came from immunoSEQ multiplex PCR; TCRdb stores just in-frame clones and leaves some out. The sample includes a few hundred thousand clones, more than 70% of them seen just once. The V gene's germline CDR1 is KGHSH and CDR2 LQKENI. This CDR3 is built from 16 residues. V lost 3 bases and J 8 bases, leaving 20 bases between the germline ends. The origin of this receptor is a man aged 40-49 years with acute or convalescent COVID-19. The sequenced sample was peripheral blood. The chain joins TRBV18 to TRBJ2-1; D is perhaps TRBD1 (7 bases). CDR3 DNA: TGTGCCAGCTCACCCAGGGGGAGGACTCGGAATGATGAGCAGTTCTTC. It yields the protein CASSPRGRTRNDEQFF.